The sequence of this T cell receptor beta chain was determined in a study of blood T cell repertoires in COVID-19. Authors' processing steps: Estimated nucleated cell counts came from reference gene primer amplification. Data came from immunoSEQ multiplex PCR; TCRdb stores just in-frame clones and leaves some out. V and J calls and clone size are as listed in that table; D and trimming were resolved from the DNA. The sample includes about 440,000 clones, around 88% of them seen just once. V lost 0 bases and J lost 8; bases outside the gene matches: 7. Germline CDR1 reads GTSNPN; CDR2 reads SVGIG (reference sequence). The CDR3 length is 15 residues.

This chain connects TRBV30 to TRBJ1-4; 9 nucleotides align to TRBD1. This sequence originates from a woman in her fifties or sixties with COVID-19, enrolled during active disease. The sample taken for sequencing was peripheral blood. CDR3 in amino acids: CAWSVQGQGREKLFF. CDR3 sequence (DNA): TGTGCCTGGAGTGTACAGGGACAGGGACGGGAAAAACTGTTTTTT.